This T cell receptor beta chain was sequenced during a study of OX40 agonist ivuxolimab in advanced cancers. A word on this clone: Its antigen is unknown.

Study observations and caveats: At doses 0.1 to 3.0 mg/kg, CD4+ and CD8+ clones expanded.

Profiled with immunoSEQ multiplex PCR; TCRdb holds only in-frame clones, not every one. The sample yields under 55,000 clones, approximately 84% seen once. Germline CDR1 reads SEHNR; CDR2 reads FQNEAQ (reference sequence). J gave up 2 bases and V 7 bases, and 10 bases lay outside the gene matches. The CDR3 has 16 amino acids. The genes are TRBV7-9 and TRBJ2-3, with 9 bases matching TRBD2. This clonotype was obtained from an adult with an advanced solid tumor such as melanoma, head and neck, liver or kidney cancer. The sequencing used CD4+ or CD8+ T cells sorted from blood, collected in a trial of the OX40 agonist ivuxolimab. CDR3 amino acids: CASNQFVAGATDTQYF. CDR3 in DNA: TGTGCCAGCAACCAATTCGTAGCGGGAGCCACAGATACGCAGTATTTT.